Below, 15 T cell receptor beta chains from the same sample are listed, as sequenced in a study of CD8+ T cells in alopecia areata. Sequencing used cDNA as its template, made by extracting RNA and reverse transcribing it. Here immunoSEQ multiplex PCR was the method, and the copy in TCRdb shows in-frame clones only, minus some. The sample has 150,000 or so clones, less than 70% seen once. Treatment here: oral pan-JAK inhibitor, 5-10 mg twice daily. This sample comprised CD8+ T cells sorted from blood, obtained at week 4, from a patient treated with tofacitinib. The source is a human donor with alopecia areata.

This sequence joins TRBV6-1 and TRBJ2-5; perhaps TRBD1 as D (6 bases). Germline loops: CDR1 MNHNS, CDR2 SASEGT. CDR3 length: 16 residues. Trimming took 4 bases from V and 1 from J, leaving 16 bases between them. DNA of the CDR3: TGTGCCAGCAGTGTCTCCTCACAGGGTGGCCAAGAGACCCAGTACTTC. Residues: CASSVSSQGGQETQYF.

The genes are TRBV19 and TRBJ2-6; D remains ambiguous. With 10 bases removed from V and 0 bases from J, the gap between germline ends came to 16 bases. The germline V gene encodes CDR1 LNHDA and CDR2 SQIVND (reference sequence). The CDR3 totals 16 residues. CDR3 amino acids: CATLGWASSGANVLTF. The CDR3 bases are TGTGCCACTCTGGGGTGGGCGAGCTCTGGGGCCAACGTCCTGACTTTC.

This clone occurred a few times. The chain couples TRBV23-1 to TRBJ2-1, with a possible D match to TRBD1 (5 bases). TRBV23-1 is recorded as an ORF, its role being uncertain. The CDR3 runs 14 residues. V was clipped by 4 bases and J by 0 bases, with 7 bases between them. As DNA, the CDR3 is TGCGCCAGCAGTCCAGACAGCTCCTACAATGAGCAGTTCTTC. Translating it yields CASSPDSSYNEQFF.

CDR3 loop: CASSGDGIQPQHF. The CDR3 DNA is TGTGCCAGCAGCGGAGATGGGATACAGCCCCAGCATTTT. The chain couples TRBV7-9 to TRBJ1-5; D remains ambiguous. Trimming removed 5 bases from V and 7 bases from J, with 12 bases in between. Germline assignment: CDR1 SEHNR and CDR2 FQNEAQ (reference sequence). This CDR3 has 13 residues. Together with reference TRBV7-9 and TRBJ1-5, the CDR3 gives the full variable domain: DTGVSQNPRHKITKRGQNVTFRCDPISEHNRLYWYRQTLGQGPEFLTYFQNEAQLEKSRLLSDRFSAERPKGSFSTLEIQRTEQGDSAMYLCASSGDGIQPQHFGDGTRLSIL.

The CDR3 nucleotides read TGTGCCAGCAGCTTACCCGGGACTGACAATGAGCAGTTCTTC. Encoded protein: CASSLPGTDNEQFF. V usage is TRBV7-9 and J usage is TRBJ2-1, with D possibly being TRBD2 (6 bases). The V and J ends lost 2 bases and 5 bases respectively, with 10 bases between them. CDR1 and CDR2 from the germline V gene are SEHNR and FQNEAQ (reference sequence). The CDR3 consists of 14 residues.

This clone was seen just once. This chain joins TRBV5-1 and TRBJ1-2, with TRBD1 matching over 11 bases. This CDR3 spans 12 amino acids. Germline V gives CDR1 SGHRS, CDR2 YFSETQ. Losses at the gene ends were 5 bases for V and 8 bases for J; bases not matched to a gene: 2. The CDR3: CASRWTGGGYTF. Written as DNA, the CDR3 is TGCGCCAGCAGGTGGACAGGGGGCGGCTACACCTTC.

This chain uses TRBV7-2 with TRBJ2-3, with D perhaps matching TRBD1 or TRBD2 (6 bases each). V lost 1 base to trimming and J lost 3 bases, with 20 bases between them. The germline gives CDR1 SGHTA, CDR2 FQGNSA. This CDR3 has 18 amino acids. CDR3 sequence: CASSLGGTFGGTTDTQYF. CDR3 nucleotides: TGTGCCAGCAGCTTAGGTGGGACTTTCGGTGGGACAACAGATACGCAGTATTTT.

This chain connects TRBV14 to TRBJ2-1; 9 positions match TRBD2. This CDR3 spans 16 amino acids. Looked up from germline, CDR1 is SGHDN and CDR2 is FVKESK. With 0 bases clipped from V and 8 bases from J, the junction kept 8 bases outside the gene matches. The DNA for the CDR3 is TGTGCCAGCAGCCAAGAGCGGCTAGCGGGATATGATGAGCAGTTCTTC. Its translation is CASSQERLAGYDEQFF.

The chain has TRBV30 and TRBJ2-3, with 7 bases aligning to TRBD1. The V segment lost 0 bases and the J segment 0 bases; nucleotides outside the gene matches: 9. Germline V gives CDR1 GTSNPN, CDR2 SVGIG (reference sequence). The CDR3 has 17 residues. The CDR3 spells CAWSVIGTDPSTDTQYF. As DNA, the CDR3 is TGTGCCTGGAGTGTAATCGGGACAGACCCTAGCACAGATACGCAGTATTTT.

The V and J genes are TRBV6-5 and TRBJ2-5, with no clear D. Germline V gene lookup returns CDR1 MNHEY and CDR2 SVGAGI. V lost 2 bases and J lost 1, with 11 bases in between. The CDR3 totals 15 residues. CDR3 sequence (DNA): TGTGCCAGCAGTTACGGGGTTGCATTCCAAGAGACCCAGTACTTC. Translated, it gives CASSYGVAFQETQYF.

The CDR3 nucleotides read TGTGCCAGCCAGGGAGGCGGGGGCCCCCCCACAGATACGCAGTATTTT. This encodes CASQGGGGPPTDTQYF. V usage is TRBV5-4 and J usage is TRBJ2-3; the D gene is possibly TRBD2 (7 bases). Germline assignment: CDR1 SGHNT and CDR2 YYREEE (reference sequence). This CDR3 spans 16 amino acids. V lost 7 bases and J 2 bases, leaving 20 bases between the germline ends.

This clone has just one count. The J gene is TRBJ1-2, the V gene TRBV6-6; D is unclear. Germline-derived CDR1 and CDR2 are MNHNY and SVGAGI (reference sequence). The ends were cut back, 0 bases at V and 1 base at J, with 9 bases in the middle. There are 15 residues in the CDR3. The CDR3 nucleotides are TGTGCCAGCAGTTACTCGAAAGGGCTTAACTATGGCTACACCTTC. Protein sequence: CASSYSKGLNYGYTF.

The chain is built from TRBV13 and TRBJ2-5, with D possibly being TRBD1 (5 bases). This CDR3 is built from 14 residues. Trimming left V 3 bases short and J 5 bases short, with 13 bases between. Germline CDR1 PRHDT, CDR2 FYEKMQ (reference sequence). The CDR3 region has the DNA TGTGCCAGCAGCTTTAACCAGGGCTTGGAGACCCAGTACTTC. Its protein is CASSFNQGLETQYF.

Only a few counts were recorded for this clone. The V and J genes are TRBV29-1 and TRBJ2-7; D is perhaps TRBD1 (5 bases). Deletions cut 2 bases from V and 7 bases from J, with 9 bases between. CDR1 is SQVTM and CDR2 is ANQGSEA in the germline V gene. The CDR3 has 11 amino acids. The CDR3 coding sequence is TGCAGCGTTGAAAGGGGCAGGGAGCAGTACTTC. Its translation: CSVERGREQYF.

The V and J genes are TRBV7-4 and TRBJ2-3; maybe TRBD2 (6 bases). The length of the CDR3 is 14 residues. CDR1 and CDR2 (germline): SGHVT, SQSDAQ. The V and J ends lost 1 base and 4 bases respectively, with 9 bases between them. CDR3 bases: TGTGCCAGCAGCTTAGGGGGAGGTTCAGATACGCAGTATTTT. Translating it yields CASSLGGGSDTQYF.